This entry features one TCR beta chain sequence. This sample was taken from a study of blood T cell repertoires in COVID-19. For the study at large: Samples taken during acute and convalescent COVID-19 were collected in the United States, Italy and Spain.

In the original processing: Researchers report that nucleated cell counts were estimated from reference gene primer amplification. Produced via immunoSEQ multiplex PCR; TCRdb's table is partial and in-frame only. The V and J calls and clone size come from that table; D and trimming were worked out from the DNA. The profile shows 300,000 to 400,000 clones, under 90% of them singletons. CDR3 length equals 15 residues. V was pared by 1 base and J by 6 bases, with 16 bases between. Germline V gene sequence: CDR1 SGHTA, CDR2 FQGNSA. Participants had their cohort set by participant-reported clinical history. Donors in Cohort 3 who had recovered were those with two negative PCRs, healthcare professional clearance, or resolution of their symptoms.

The chain recombines TRBV7-2 with TRBJ2-7, with D possibly being TRBD2 (6 bases). The sample comprised PBMCs or T cells enriched from blood (not recorded which). This sequence was found in a man in his sixties who had recovered from COVID-19. CDR3 nucleotide sequence: TGTGCCAGCAGCTTAGGGTTGGGGGACTTGGGCGAGCAGTACTTC. Its translation: CASSLGLGDLGEQYF.